The 9 T cell receptor beta chains below all came from one sample that was sequenced in a study of blood T cell repertoires in COVID-19. Some clones are missing from TCRdb's copy, which holds only in-frame ones; the method was immunoSEQ multiplex PCR. This table has a few hundred thousand clones, 87% appearing once. Sequenced input: peripheral blood. All receptors derive from a man aged 60-69 years who had recovered from COVID-19.

In this sample, this clone turned up once. The chain recombines TRBV6-5 with TRBJ2-7; TRBD1 matches at 9 bases. Germline V gene lookup returns CDR1 MNHEY and CDR2 SVGAGI. The CDR3 consists of 15 residues. V lost 5 bases to trimming and J lost 4 bases; unmatched junction nucleotides: 9. The chain's CDR3 is CASSPQGAQVYEQYF. The CDR3 DNA follows: TGTGCCAGCAGTCCACAGGGGGCGCAGGTTTACGAGCAGTACTTC.

This clone showed up just once. V and J are TRBV6-5 and TRBJ1-2; D remains unclear. The V end was cut by 6 bases, the J end by 1 base, with 6 bases between. The CDR3 covers 12 residues. Germline V gene sequence: CDR1 MNHEY, CDR2 SVGAGI. The CDR3 DNA is TGTGCCAGCAGCCACATTAACTATGGCTACACCTTC. It specifies CASSHINYGYTF.

This chain links TRBV24-1 with TRBJ2-1, with a tentative D call TRBD2 (5 bases). The germline V and J ends were trimmed by 9 bases and 1 base, with 9 bases remaining between them. The CDR3 length is 13 residues. CDR1 and CDR2 (germline): KGHDR, SFDVKD. CDR3 DNA sequence: TGTGCCACCGGCCCGGGATCCTACAATGAGCAGTTCTTC. Translating gives CATGPGSYNEQFF.

This clone has just a few counts. V and J are TRBV24-1 and TRBJ2-7, with a tentative D call TRBD2 (5 bases). Germline CDR1 and CDR2: KGHDR and SFDVKD. The CDR3 is 13 amino acids. V lost 7 bases and J lost 5, with 14 bases in between. The CDR3 sequence is CATREVDPHEQYF. Here the CDR3 DNA reads TGTGCCACCAGGGAGGTAGACCCCCACGAGCAGTACTTC.

This sequence joins TRBV28 and TRBJ1-5; no reliable D call. Looked up from germline, CDR1 is MDHEN and CDR2 is SYDVKM. Trimming removed 1 base at V and 0 bases at J, with 10 bases between. There are 16 residues in the CDR3. CDR3 protein: CASSLSADYSNQPQHF. Here the CDR3 DNA reads TGTGCCAGCAGTTTATCTGCGGACTATAGCAATCAGCCCCAGCATTTT.

V gene TRBV12-5 combines with J gene TRBJ2-1; TRBD1 aligns across 7 bases. Germline trimming cut 2 bases from V and 7 bases from J; bases unmatched to any gene: 8. The CDR3 consists of 15 residues. Germline-derived CDR1 and CDR2 are LGHNT and FRNRAP. The CDR3 region is CASGLWTGILNEQFF. In DNA, the CDR3 is TGTGCTAGTGGTTTGTGGACAGGAATATTGAATGAGCAGTTCTTC.

V and J are TRBV27 and TRBJ1-1; D perhaps matches TRBD1 (5 bases). CDR3 size: 16 residues. Trimming took 2 bases from V and 1 from J, leaving 14 bases between them. CDR1 MNHEY and CDR2 SMNVEV come from the germline V gene (reference sequence). The CDR3, as DNA: TGTGCCAGCAGTTTAAGGGGCAACATTCAGAACACTGAAGCTTTCTTT. Encoded protein: CASSLRGNIQNTEAFF.

The chain is built from TRBV12-3 or TRBV12-4 and TRBJ1-4; D is unclear. Between the trimmed V and J ends, which lost 3 bases and 4 bases, there was a span of 6 bases. The CDR3 spans 13 residues. The CDR3 region is CASSFRGNEKLFF. The CDR3 coding sequence is TGTGCCAGCAGTTTCCGGGGTAATGAAAAACTGTTTTTT.

The CDR3 DNA follows: TGTGCCAGCAGACAAGGACAGGGTACAGATACGCAGTATTTT. Translation: CASRQGQGTDTQYF. V gene TRBV11-3 combines with J gene TRBJ2-3, with 8 nucleotides matching TRBD1. The CDR3 spans 14 residues. Germline CDR1 and CDR2: SGHNT and YENEEA. V lost 6 bases, J lost 3 bases, and 5 bases stayed unmatched.